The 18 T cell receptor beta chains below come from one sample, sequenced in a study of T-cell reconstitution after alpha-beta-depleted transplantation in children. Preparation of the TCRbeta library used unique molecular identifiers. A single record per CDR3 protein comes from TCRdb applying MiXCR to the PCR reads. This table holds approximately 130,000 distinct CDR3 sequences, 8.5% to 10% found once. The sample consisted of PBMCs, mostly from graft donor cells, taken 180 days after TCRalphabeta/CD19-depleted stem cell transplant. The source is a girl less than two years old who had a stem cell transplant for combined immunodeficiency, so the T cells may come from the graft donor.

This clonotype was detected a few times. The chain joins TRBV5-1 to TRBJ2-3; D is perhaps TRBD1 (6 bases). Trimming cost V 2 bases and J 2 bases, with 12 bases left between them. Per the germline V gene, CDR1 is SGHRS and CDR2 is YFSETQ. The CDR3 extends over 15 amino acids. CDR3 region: CASSLGGQLTDTQYF. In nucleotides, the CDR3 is TGCGCCAGCAGCTTAGGGGGACAACTCACAGATACGCAGTATTTT.

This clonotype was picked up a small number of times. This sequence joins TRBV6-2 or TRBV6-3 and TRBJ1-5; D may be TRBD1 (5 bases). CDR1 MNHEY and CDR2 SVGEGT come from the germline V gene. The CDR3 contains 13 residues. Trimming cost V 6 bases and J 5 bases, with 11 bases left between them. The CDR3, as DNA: TGTGCCAGCAGCCGGTGGGGGGATCAGCCCCAGCATTTT. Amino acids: CASSRWGDQPQHF.

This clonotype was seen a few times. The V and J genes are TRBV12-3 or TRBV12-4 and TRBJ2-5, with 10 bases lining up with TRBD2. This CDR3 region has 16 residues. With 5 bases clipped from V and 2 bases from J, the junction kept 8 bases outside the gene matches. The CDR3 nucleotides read TGTGCCAGCAGTCGGTCGGCAGCGGGGGGGCAAGAGACCCAGTACTTC. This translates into CASSRSAAGGQETQYF.

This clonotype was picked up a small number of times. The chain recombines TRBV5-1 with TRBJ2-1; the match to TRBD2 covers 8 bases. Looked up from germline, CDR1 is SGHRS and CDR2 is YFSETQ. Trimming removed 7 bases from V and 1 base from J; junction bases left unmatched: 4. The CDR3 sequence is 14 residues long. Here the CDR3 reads CASAGGPSYNEQFF. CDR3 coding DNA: TGCGCCAGCGCGGGGGGCCCTTCCTACAATGAGCAGTTCTTC.

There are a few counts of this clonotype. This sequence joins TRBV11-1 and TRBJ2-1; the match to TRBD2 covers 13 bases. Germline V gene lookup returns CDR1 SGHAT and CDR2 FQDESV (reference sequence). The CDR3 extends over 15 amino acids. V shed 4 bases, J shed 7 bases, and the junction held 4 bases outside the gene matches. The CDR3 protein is CASSYGLAGVNEQFF. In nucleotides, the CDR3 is TGTGCCAGCAGCTACGGACTAGCGGGGGTAAATGAGCAGTTCTTC.

This chain's CDR3 is CASSFQGTDTQYF. CDR3 bases: TGCGCCAGCAGCTTCCAGGGGACAGATACGCAGTATTTT. The chain links TRBV5-1 to TRBJ2-3, with TRBD1 as a possible D gene (6 bases). The CDR3 spans 13 residues. V shed 2 bases and J shed 3 bases, with 7 bases lying between them. Germline values: CDR1 SGHRS, CDR2 YFSETQ.

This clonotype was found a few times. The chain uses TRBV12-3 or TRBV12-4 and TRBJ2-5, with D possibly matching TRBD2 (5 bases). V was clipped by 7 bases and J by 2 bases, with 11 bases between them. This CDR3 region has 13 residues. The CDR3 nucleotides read TGTGCCAGCACCGAGGACTCTCAAGAGACCCAGTACTTC. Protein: CASTEDSQETQYF.

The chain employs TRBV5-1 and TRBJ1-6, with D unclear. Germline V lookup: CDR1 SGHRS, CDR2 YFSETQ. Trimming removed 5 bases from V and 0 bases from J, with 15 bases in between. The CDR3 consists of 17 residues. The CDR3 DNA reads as TGCGCCAGCAGACCGGACGGCCGAAGCTCCTATAATTCACCCCTCCACTTT. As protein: CASRPDGRSSYNSPLHF.

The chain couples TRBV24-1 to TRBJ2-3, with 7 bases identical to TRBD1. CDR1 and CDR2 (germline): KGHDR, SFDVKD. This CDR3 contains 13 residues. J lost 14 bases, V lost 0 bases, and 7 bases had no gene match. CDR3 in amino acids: CATSDLDRAARYF. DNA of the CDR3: TGTGCCACCAGTGATTTGGACAGGGCTGCACGGTATTTT.

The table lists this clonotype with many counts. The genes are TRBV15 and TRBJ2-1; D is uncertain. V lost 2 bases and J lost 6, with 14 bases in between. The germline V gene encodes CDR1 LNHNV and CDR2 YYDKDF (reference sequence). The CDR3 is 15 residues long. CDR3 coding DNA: TGTGCCACCAGCAGACCTTTGGGCTTTTTCAATGAGCAGTTCTTC. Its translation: CATSRPLGFFNEQFF. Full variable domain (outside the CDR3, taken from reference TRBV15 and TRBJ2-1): DAMVIQNPRYQVTQFGKPVTLSCSQTLNHNVMYWYQQKSSQAPKLLFHYYDKDFNNEADTPDNFQSRRPNTSFCFLDIRSPGLGDTAMYLCATSRPLGFFNEQFFGPGTRLTVL.

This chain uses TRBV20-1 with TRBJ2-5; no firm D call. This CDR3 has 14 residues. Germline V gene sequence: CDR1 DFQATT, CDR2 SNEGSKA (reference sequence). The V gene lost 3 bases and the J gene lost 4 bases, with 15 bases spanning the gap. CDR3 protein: CSARESQTGETQYF. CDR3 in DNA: TGCAGTGCTAGGGAATCCCAGACTGGAGAGACCCAGTACTTC.

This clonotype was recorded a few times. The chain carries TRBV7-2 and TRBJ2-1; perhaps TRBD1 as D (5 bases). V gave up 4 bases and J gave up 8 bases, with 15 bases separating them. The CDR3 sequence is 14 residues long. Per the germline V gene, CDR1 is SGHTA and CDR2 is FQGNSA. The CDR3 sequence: CASSSFIRGDEQFF. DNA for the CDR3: TGTGCCAGCAGCTCCTTTATTAGGGGCGATGAGCAGTTCTTC.

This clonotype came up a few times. CDR3 in DNA: TGCAGTGCTAGAGGGTGGGTAGCCGGTCGGGGGCATCAGCCCCAGCATTTT. Its translation: CSARGWVAGRGHQPQHF. The J gene is TRBJ1-5, the V gene TRBV20-1, with D perhaps matching TRBD1 (6 bases). The V end lost 1 base, the J end lost 5 bases, and 21 bases lay between the germline ends. This CDR3 comprises 17 residues. Germline V lookup: CDR1 DFQATT, CDR2 SNEGSKA (reference sequence).

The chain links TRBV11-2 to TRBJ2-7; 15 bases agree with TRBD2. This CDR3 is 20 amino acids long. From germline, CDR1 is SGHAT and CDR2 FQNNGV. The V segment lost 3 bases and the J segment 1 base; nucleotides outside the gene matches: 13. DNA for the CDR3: TGTGCCAGCAGCTTCTTTAGGACTAGCGGGAGGGCCGGGGCGTCCTACGAGCAGTACTTC. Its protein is CASSFFRTSGRAGASYEQYF.

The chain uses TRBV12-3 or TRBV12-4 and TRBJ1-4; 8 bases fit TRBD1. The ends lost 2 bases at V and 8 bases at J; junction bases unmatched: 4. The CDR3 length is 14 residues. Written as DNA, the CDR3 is TGTGCCAGCAGTTTACACAGGGGGAACGAAAAACTGTTTTTT. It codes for CASSLHRGNEKLFF.

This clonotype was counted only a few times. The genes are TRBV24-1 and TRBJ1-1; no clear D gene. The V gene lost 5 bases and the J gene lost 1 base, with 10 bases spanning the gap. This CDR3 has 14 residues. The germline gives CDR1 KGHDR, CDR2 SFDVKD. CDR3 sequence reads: CATSATGRNTEAFF. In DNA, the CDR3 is TGTGCCACCAGTGCTACTGGGAGGAACACTGAAGCTTTCTTT.

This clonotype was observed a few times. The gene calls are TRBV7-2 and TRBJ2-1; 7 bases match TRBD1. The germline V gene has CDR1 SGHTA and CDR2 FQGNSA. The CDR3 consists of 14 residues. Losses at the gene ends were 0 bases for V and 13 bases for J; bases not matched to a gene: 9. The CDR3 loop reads CASSLARDRALQFF. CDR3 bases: TGTGCCAGCAGCTTAGCGCGAGACAGGGCGTTACAGTTCTTC.

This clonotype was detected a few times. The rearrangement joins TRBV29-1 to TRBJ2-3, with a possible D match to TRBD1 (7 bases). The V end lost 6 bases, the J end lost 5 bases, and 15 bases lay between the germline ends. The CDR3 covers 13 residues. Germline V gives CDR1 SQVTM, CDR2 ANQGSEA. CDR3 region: CSVEQGRLDTQYF. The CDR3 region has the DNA TGCAGCGTAGAACAGGGGAGGTTAGATACGCAGTATTTT.